One sample yielded the 25 T cell receptor beta chains listed below, sequenced in a study of T cell responses to AZD1222 COVID-19 vaccine (dated by TCRdb to the early 2020s). According to the study, the label for this sample's time point signals: baseline before first vaccination. The library came from the immunoSEQ multiplex PCR assay. Sourced from immuneACCESS, this table was stored by TCRdb with only in-frame sequences that have V and J called. A share of the clones is absent; for the studies checked, an unresolved V gene accounts for under half, and the remainder has no known explanation. Counted in this sample were fewer than 150,000 clones; about nine tenths of them appeared once. Of the sample, 7% to 9% is held by the ten largest clones. Sequenced here: peripheral blood, sampled on day 0 of AZD1222 vaccination. The receptors stem from an adult in good health.

The gene calls are TRBV19 and TRBJ2-3; 7 bases agree with TRBD2. V dropped 5 bases and J dropped 0; count of bases not matched to a gene: 5. Germline V CDR1 and CDR2: LNHDA, SQIVND (reference sequence). The CDR3 consists of 15 residues. CDR3 sequence reads: CASSRGLGSTDTQYF. The CDR3 nucleotides are TGTGCCAGTAGTCGTGGACTAGGGAGCACAGATACGCAGTATTTT.

Here the CDR3 reads CASSPGQIFYGYTF. The CDR3 DNA reads as TGTGCCAGCAGCCCGGGACAGATTTTCTATGGCTACACCTTC. This chain uses TRBV7-9 with TRBJ1-2, with 7 bases identical to TRBD1. This CDR3 is 14 amino acids long. Germline CDR1 reads SEHNR; CDR2 reads FQNEAQ (reference sequence). V shed 5 bases and J 4 bases; nucleotides not matched to a gene: 7.

The J gene is TRBJ2-5, the V gene TRBV24-1; no clear D gene. The germline CDR1 and CDR2 sequences are KGHDR and SFDVKD. There are 14 residues in the CDR3. Trimming pared 1 base from V and 3 bases from J, leaving 8 bases between. The CDR3 DNA reads as TGTGCCACCAGTGATTTCCCCGACAAAGAGACCCAGTACTTC. This gives the protein CATSDFPDKETQYF.

The chain links TRBV5-1 to TRBJ1-4, with D hard to call. Trimming pared 4 bases from V and 6 bases from J, leaving 13 bases between. Germline CDR1 is SGHRS and CDR2 is YFSETQ. This CDR3 has 14 amino acids. CDR3 in amino acids: CASSLRTADEKLFF. The CDR3 DNA is TGCGCCAGCAGCCTGCGGACCGCTGATGAAAAACTGTTTTTT.

The V and J genes are TRBV28 and TRBJ2-1; 9 bases fit TRBD1. Losses at the gene ends were 2 bases for V and 2 bases for J; bases not matched to a gene: 4. Germline loops: CDR1 MDHEN, CDR2 SYDVKM. The CDR3 totals 16 residues. CDR3 sequence reads: CASSLPGTGPYNEQFF. The CDR3, as DNA: TGTGCCAGCAGTTTACCCGGGACAGGGCCCTACAATGAGCAGTTCTTC.

The chain carries TRBV7-2 and TRBJ1-5, with D perhaps TRBD1 (5 bases). The CDR3 contains 14 residues. V was shortened by 5 bases and J by 0 bases, with 8 bases between the two germline ends. Germline V gene lookup returns CDR1 SGHTA and CDR2 FQGNSA. The CDR3 region is CASSQQVSNQPQHF. The CDR3 coding sequence is TGTGCCAGCAGCCAACAGGTTAGCAATCAGCCCCAGCATTTT.

This sequence joins TRBV7-9 and TRBJ1-2; D is undetermined. The CDR3 runs to 14 residues. The germline V gene has CDR1 SEHNR and CDR2 FQNEAQ (reference sequence). Deletions cut 5 bases from V and 4 bases from J, with 14 bases between. CDR3 sequence reads: CASSPAGPAYGYTF. The CDR3 nucleotides are TGTGCCAGCAGCCCCGCAGGACCCGCCTATGGCTACACCTTC.

This clone showed up just a few times. The chain couples TRBV29-1 to TRBJ1-3; possibly TRBD1 for D (5 bases). The CDR3 runs 13 residues. Germline V CDR1 and CDR2: SQVTM, ANQGSEA. V dropped 1 base and J dropped 7 bases, with 11 bases sitting between them. The CDR3 sequence: CSVEGAGRNTIYF. In DNA, the CDR3 is TGCAGCGTTGAAGGCGCAGGGCGGAACACCATATATTTT.

The V and J genes are TRBV19 and TRBJ1-1; D is unresolved. This CDR3 spans 16 amino acids. The ends were cut back, 3 bases at V and 1 base at J, with 15 bases in the middle. Per the germline V gene, CDR1 is LNHDA and CDR2 is SQIVND (reference sequence). CDR3 region: CASSIHPGRANTEAFF. The CDR3 bases are TGTGCCAGTAGTATTCATCCCGGACGGGCGAACACTGAAGCTTTCTTT.

The chain uses TRBV2 and TRBJ2-3; TRBD2 might be the D (6 bases). The ends were cut back, 3 bases at V and 5 bases at J, with 15 bases in the middle. The CDR3 spans 15 residues. Per the germline V gene, CDR1 is SNHLY and CDR2 is FYNNEI. CDR3 bases: TGTGCCAGCAGTGATAGGACTACGGAAAAAGATACGCAGTATTTT. Amino acids: CASSDRTTEKDTQYF.

Only one count was recorded for this clone. This chain connects TRBV3-1 (or the pseudogene TRBV3-2) to TRBJ1-2, with D possibly being TRBD1 (5 bases). The CDR3 is 14 residues long. V dropped 4 bases and J dropped 4 bases, with 13 bases sitting between them. Germline V lookup: CDR1 LGHDT, CDR2 YNNKEL (reference sequence). CDR3 residues: CASSPGQPFYGYTF. CDR3 in DNA: TGTGCCAGCAGCCCAGGACAACCATTCTATGGCTACACCTTC.

The gene calls are TRBV5-1 and TRBJ2-7; a weak D match, TRBD1 (5 bases). Trimming removed 4 bases from V and 0 bases from J, with 14 bases in between. The CDR3 runs 15 residues. The germline CDR1 and CDR2 sequences are SGHRS and YFSETQ. As DNA, the CDR3 is TGCGCCAGCAGCCCGGACAACCCGAGCTCCTACGAGCAGTACTTC. Translating gives CASSPDNPSSYEQYF. The variable domain in full, completed from reference TRBV5-1 and TRBJ2-7, reads KAGVTQTPRYLIKTRGQQVTLSCSPISGHRSVSWYQQTPGQGLQFLFEYFSETQRNKGNFPGRFSGRQFSNSRSEMNVSTLELGDSALYLCASSPDNPSSYEQYFGPGTRLTVT.

A remark on this clone: The sample has other DNA sequences that encode this CDR3 too. This chain uses TRBV28 with TRBJ2-7; D gene unclear. CDR3 length: 12 residues. V lost 1 base, J lost 4 bases, and 5 bases lay in between. CDR1 is MDHEN and CDR2 is SYDVKM in the germline V gene. The CDR3 DNA reads as TGTGCCAGCAGTTTATCGGCATACGAGCAGTACTTC. Its translation: CASSLSAYEQYF.

The rearrangement uses TRBV19 and TRBJ2-7; tentatively, D is TRBD1 or TRBD2 (5 bases each). CDR3 length: 15 amino acids. The germline V gene has CDR1 LNHDA and CDR2 SQIVND (reference sequence). The germline V and J ends were trimmed by 3 bases and 0 bases, with 12 bases remaining between them. The CDR3 protein is CASSIAYGASYEQYF. For the CDR3, the DNA is TGTGCCAGTAGTATTGCCTACGGGGCCTCCTACGAGCAGTACTTC.

The chain couples TRBV29-1 to TRBJ1-1, with TRBD1 matching 7 bases. The CDR3 has 12 residues. CDR1 is SQVTM and CDR2 is ANQGSEA in the germline V gene. V trimming: 7 bases; J trimming: 1 base; junction bases outside the gene matches: 3. CDR3 bases: TGCAGCGCTGGACAGGCGAACACTGAAGCTTTCTTT. Translating it yields CSAGQANTEAFF.

This clone has just one count. This rearrangement joins TRBV7-9 to TRBJ2-3; possible D gene TRBD2, 5 bases. The CDR3 loop spans 12 amino acids. Deletions cut 5 bases from V and 8 bases from J, with 11 bases between. Germline assignment: CDR1 SEHNR and CDR2 FQNEAQ (reference sequence). The CDR3 here is CASSRERGTQYF. The CDR3, as DNA: TGTGCCAGCAGCCGAGAACGGGGTACGCAGTATTTT.

The chain recombines TRBV7-9 with TRBJ1-1, with D tentatively TRBD1 (6 bases). This CDR3 has 13 amino acids. CDR1 is SEHNR and CDR2 is FQNEAQ in the germline V gene (reference sequence). V dropped 3 bases and J dropped 10 bases, with 15 bases sitting between them. For the CDR3, the DNA is TGTGCCAGCAGCTTGGCTGGGGGGGCGCGAGCTTTCTTT. Residues: CASSLAGGARAFF.

The chain is built from TRBV19 and TRBJ2-7; a weak D match, TRBD1 (7 bases). The germline V and J ends were trimmed by 6 bases and 2 bases, with 17 bases remaining between them. The CDR3 is made up of 15 amino acids. Germline V gives CDR1 LNHDA, CDR2 SQIVND (reference sequence). CDR3: CASRAGGTAAYEQYF. Here the CDR3 DNA reads TGTGCCAGTAGGGCTGGGGGGACAGCAGCCTACGAGCAGTACTTC. Full variable domain (missing parts from reference TRBV19 and TRBJ2-7): DGGITQSPKYLFRKEGQNVTLSCEQNLNHDAMYWYRQDPGQGLRLIYYSQIVNDFQKGDIAEGYSVSREKKESFPLTVTSAQKNPTAFYLCASRAGGTAAYEQYFGPGTRLTVT.

CDR3 protein: CASSLAVGVGEKLFF. Here the CDR3 DNA reads TGTGCCAGCAGCTTGGCGGTGGGGGTCGGTGAAAAACTGTTTTTT. This sequence joins TRBV5-6 and TRBJ1-4; maybe TRBD1 (5 bases). This CDR3 contains 15 residues. Germline CDR1 and CDR2: SGHDT and YYEEEE. With 0 bases removed from V and 7 bases from J, the gap between germline ends came to 13 bases. The full variable domain, rest sourced from reference TRBV5-6 and TRBJ1-4, is DAGVTQSPTHLIKTRGQQVTLRCSPKSGHDTVSWYQQALGQGPQFIFQYYEEEERQRGNFPDRFSGHQFPNYSSELNVNALLLGDSALYLCASSLAVGVGEKLFFGSGTQLSVL.

The genes are TRBV4-2 and TRBJ1-1; the match to TRBD1 covers 7 bases. V trimming: 2 bases; J trimming: 4 bases; junction bases outside the gene matches: 4. CDR1 and CDR2 (germline): LGHNA, YNFKEQ. The CDR3 is made up of 14 amino acids. CDR3 nucleotide sequence: TGTGCCAGCAGCCAACGCAGGGGGGTCACTGAAGCTTTCTTT. It translates to CASSQRRGVTEAFF.

V is TRBV23-1 and J is TRBJ2-7; 11 nucleotides agree with TRBD1. TRBV23-1 is an open reading frame, and its role is uncertain. The CDR3 is 17 residues long. The J segment lost 2 bases and the V segment lost 7 bases, leaving 13 bases of the junction unmatched. CDR3 in amino acids: CASIIIPRDRGAYEQYF. CDR3 nucleotides: TGCGCCAGCATAATCATACCTCGGGACAGGGGGGCCTACGAGCAGTACTTC.

This chain joins TRBV7-2 and TRBJ2-5, with a tentative D call TRBD1 (6 bases). Germline V gives CDR1 SGHTA, CDR2 FQGNSA. CDR3 length: 14 amino acids. Trimming removed 3 bases from V and 3 bases from J, with 11 bases in between. CDR3 DNA: TGTGCCAGCAGCTTTAATGCAGGGGAAGAGACCCAGTACTTC. Amino acid sequence: CASSFNAGEETQYF.

This clone was detected a few times. This rearrangement joins TRBV21-1 to TRBJ2-3; the DNA was not compared with TRBD1, the D call given in the table. TRBV21-1 is a pseudogene. CDR3 length equals 18 residues. The CDR3 coding sequence is TGTGCCAGCAGCAGGCCCAAAACAGGGAAAGGAAGCACAGATACGCAGTATTTT. Protein product: CASSRPKTGKGSTDTQYF.

V usage is TRBV7-9 and J usage is TRBJ2-2; D possibly matches TRBD1 or TRBD2 (5 bases each). The V end was cut by 0 bases, the J end by 7 bases, with 9 bases between. Looked up from germline, CDR1 is SEHNR and CDR2 is FQNEAQ (reference sequence). This CDR3 region has 14 residues. The CDR3 is CASSLASGGGELFF. CDR3 nucleotide sequence: TGTGCCAGCAGCTTAGCCTCTGGGGGCGGGGAGCTGTTTTTT.

The rearrangement links TRBV7-9 to TRBJ2-7; unclear D gene. V was clipped by 5 bases and J by 2 bases, with 10 bases between them. CDR3 size: 13 residues. Germline V gene lookup returns CDR1 SEHNR and CDR2 FQNEAQ (reference sequence). DNA of the CDR3: TGTGCCAGCAGCCCCGACGACGCCTACGAGCAGTACTTC. Encoded protein: CASSPDDAYEQYF.